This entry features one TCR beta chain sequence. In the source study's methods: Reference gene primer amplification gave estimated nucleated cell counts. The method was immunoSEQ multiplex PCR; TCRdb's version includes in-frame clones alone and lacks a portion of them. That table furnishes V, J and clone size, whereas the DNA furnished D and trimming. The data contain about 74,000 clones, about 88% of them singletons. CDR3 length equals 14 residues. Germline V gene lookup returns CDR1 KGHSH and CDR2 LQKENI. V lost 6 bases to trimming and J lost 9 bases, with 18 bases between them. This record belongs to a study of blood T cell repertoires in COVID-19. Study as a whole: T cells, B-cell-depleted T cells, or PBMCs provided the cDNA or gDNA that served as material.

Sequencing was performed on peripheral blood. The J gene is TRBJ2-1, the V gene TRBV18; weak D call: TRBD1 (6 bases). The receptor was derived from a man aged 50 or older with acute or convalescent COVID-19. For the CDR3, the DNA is TGTGCCAGCTCTGAAACGAGGACAGCCGGTGAGCAGTTCTTC. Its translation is CASSETRTAGEQFF. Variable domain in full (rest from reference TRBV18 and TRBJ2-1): NAGVMQNPRHLVRRRGQEARLRCSPMKGHSHVYWYRQLPEEGLKFMVYLQKENIIDESGMPKERFSAEFPKEGPSILRIQQVVRGDSAAYFCASSETRTAGEQFFGPGTRLTVL.